Listed below are T cell receptor beta chains from one sample, sequenced in a study of a mutant IDH1 vaccine in newly diagnosed glioma. Assay used: immunoSEQ multiplex PCR; TCRdb lists only in-frame clones, some missing. The table has 100,000 to 150,000 clones, roughly 77% seen once; the top ten hold about 5.5%. No antigen has been assigned to these receptors. This specimen consisted of PBMCs, obtained from a glioma patient whose treatment included an IDH1 peptide vaccine. The receptors originated from a man in his forties or fifties with glioma. Both conserved end residues are trimmed from each CDR3.

V,CDR3
TRBV5-1,ASRNGLAGSYEQY
TRBV4-2,ASSQVQGPYEQY
TRBV4-1,ASSQESGQGRANEKLF
TRBV5-6,ASSLFAGPGNTIY
TRBV6-1,ALGALDNSPLH
TRBV19,ASSNRRDNTGELF
TRBV7-9,ASSLGGGTGAGYT
TRBV23-1,ASSPDRAYTDTQY
TRBV7-9,ASRRGTDYGYT
TRBV25-1,ASSGPHRLGQY
TRBV11-2,ASSPWTGMNTEAF
TRBV4-2,ASSQDKGALGPTDTQY
TRBV29-1,SVIRGLHTEAF
TRBV18,ASSPFRGALQETQY
TRBV5-4,ASSLVAGGGYT
TRBV5-1,ASSLVGGSSYEQY
TRBV7-2,ASSPWRGSYGYT
TRBV6-5,ASSVGPGTNYGYT
TRBV13,ASSPVDRAGGEQY
TRBV10-1,ASSLLAGVDHEQY
TRBV5-6,ASSGLDNTMDEQY
TRBV19,ASSIGGPGQPQH
TRBV2,ASKRDRGDEQY
TRBV5-4,ASSTSGYEQY
TRBV13,ASSFGTSGADTQY
TRBV19,ASSILGANTEAF
TRBV7-2,ASIWGAGDTQY
TRBV14,ASSLRHGRDTEAF
TRBV4-1,ASSQDTAGLYNEQF
TRBV4-1,ASSQVAGSYNEQF
TRBV6-1,ASNRNSGALH
TRBV5-1,ASGTGFDTNEKLF
TRBV28,ASSFSGVAYNEQF
TRBV7-2,ASSLTRLGDEQF
TRBV7-9,ASSHGSGQPQH